These T cell receptor beta chains were read from a single sample in a study of blood T cells in healthy people across ages. TCRdb reprocessed the 5' RACE reads with MiXCR, giving one entry per CDR3 protein. Here the sample spans hundreds of thousands of distinct CDR3 sequences, around 24% being singletons. This sample also appeared in a second study, on T cells of mothers and their children.

Sequences were obtained from blood. The receptors were gathered from a boy aged 10-17 years in good health. Each CDR3 is given without its conserved first and last residue. The D gene is left open where the match is weak. Size values are once, few and many counts, or a class for expanded clones, and some rows have none.

J gene,clone size,D gene,V gene,CDR3 protein
TRBJ1-1,few,-,TRBV2,ASCEGPTEAF
TRBJ2-1,few,-,TRBV25-1,ASSLSAVDYNEQF
TRBJ2-7,-,-,TRBV28,ASSLEGGKTHEQY
TRBJ2-5,few,-,TRBV12-3/TRBV12-4,ASSKGVTGKTQY
TRBJ2-3,few,TRBD2,TRBV12-3/TRBV12-4,ASSLSGTSGTDTQY
TRBJ2-5,-,-,TRBV6-6,ASSDLGDQETQY
TRBJ2-7,-,-,TRBV27,ASTQKAGWDEQY
-,-,TRBD2,TRBV5-6,ASSEGLAGTYEQY
TRBJ1-1,few,TRBD1,TRBV18,ASSQRPDRGLFLAF
TRBJ2-7,many,-,TRBV29-1,SVERRWTYEQY
TRBJ2-3,few,TRBD2,TRBV6-4,ASSVRGGSADTQY
TRBJ2-1,-,-,TRBV20-1,SVQGEGRGRSSYNEQF
TRBJ2-3,few,-,TRBV7-3,ASSCRTCFTDTQY
TRBJ1-5,many,TRBD1,TRBV7-2,ASSAGQGSVGLSNQPQH
TRBJ1-1,-,-,TRBV28,ASKGLFGAF